This T cell receptor beta chain was obtained from a study of shared clonotypes between healthy human individuals. Study background: A couple of women and a few men aged 18 to 49 made up the donors.

The assay was immunoSEQ multiplex PCR, and TCRdb's table has in-frame clones only and misses some. Of about 2.4 million clones listed, around 94% are singletons. V lost 1 base and J lost 1, with 4 bases in between. This CDR3 is 13 amino acids long. Germline-derived CDR1 and CDR2 are SGHTA and FQGNSA. Broader study findings: Sequencing depth was expected to influence donor clonotype sharing.

Notes on this clone: Its antigen remains unknown. Other DNA sequences in this sample translate to the same CDR3.

The receptor's source is a man between 18 and 35 years old in good health. The genes are TRBV7-2 and TRBJ1-1; D gene ambiguous. The sequenced sample was naive CD4+ T cells sorted from blood. Subset given: CD45RA+ positively selected. Written as DNA, the CDR3 is TGTGCCAGCAGCTTAGGGGCGAACACTGAAGCTTTCTTT. It codes for CASSLGANTEAFF. Complete variable domain (other parts from reference TRBV7-2 and TRBJ1-1): GAGVSQSPSNKVTEKGKDVELRCDPISGHTALYWYRQSLGQGLEFLIYFQGNSAPDKSGLPSDRFSAERTGGSVSTLTIQRTQQEDSAVYLCASSLGANTEAFFGQGTRLTVV.